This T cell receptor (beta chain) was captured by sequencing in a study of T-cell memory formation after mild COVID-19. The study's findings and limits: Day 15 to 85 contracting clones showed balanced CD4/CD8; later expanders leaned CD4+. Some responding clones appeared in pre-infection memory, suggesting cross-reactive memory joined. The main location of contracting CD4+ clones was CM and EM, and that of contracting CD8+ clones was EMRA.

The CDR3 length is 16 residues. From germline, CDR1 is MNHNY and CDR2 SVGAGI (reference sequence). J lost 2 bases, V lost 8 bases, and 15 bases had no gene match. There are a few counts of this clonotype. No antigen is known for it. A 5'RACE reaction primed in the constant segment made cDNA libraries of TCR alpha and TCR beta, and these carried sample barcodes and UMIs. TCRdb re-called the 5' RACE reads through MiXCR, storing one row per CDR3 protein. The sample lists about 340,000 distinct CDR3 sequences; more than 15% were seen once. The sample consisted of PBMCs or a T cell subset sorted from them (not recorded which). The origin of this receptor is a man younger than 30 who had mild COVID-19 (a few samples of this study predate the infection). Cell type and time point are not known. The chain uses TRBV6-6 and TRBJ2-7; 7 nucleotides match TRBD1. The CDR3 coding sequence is TGTGCCAGCTCCGCGTCCCAGACAGGGAGACCCTACGAGCAGTACTTC. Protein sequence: CASSASQTGRPYEQYF.